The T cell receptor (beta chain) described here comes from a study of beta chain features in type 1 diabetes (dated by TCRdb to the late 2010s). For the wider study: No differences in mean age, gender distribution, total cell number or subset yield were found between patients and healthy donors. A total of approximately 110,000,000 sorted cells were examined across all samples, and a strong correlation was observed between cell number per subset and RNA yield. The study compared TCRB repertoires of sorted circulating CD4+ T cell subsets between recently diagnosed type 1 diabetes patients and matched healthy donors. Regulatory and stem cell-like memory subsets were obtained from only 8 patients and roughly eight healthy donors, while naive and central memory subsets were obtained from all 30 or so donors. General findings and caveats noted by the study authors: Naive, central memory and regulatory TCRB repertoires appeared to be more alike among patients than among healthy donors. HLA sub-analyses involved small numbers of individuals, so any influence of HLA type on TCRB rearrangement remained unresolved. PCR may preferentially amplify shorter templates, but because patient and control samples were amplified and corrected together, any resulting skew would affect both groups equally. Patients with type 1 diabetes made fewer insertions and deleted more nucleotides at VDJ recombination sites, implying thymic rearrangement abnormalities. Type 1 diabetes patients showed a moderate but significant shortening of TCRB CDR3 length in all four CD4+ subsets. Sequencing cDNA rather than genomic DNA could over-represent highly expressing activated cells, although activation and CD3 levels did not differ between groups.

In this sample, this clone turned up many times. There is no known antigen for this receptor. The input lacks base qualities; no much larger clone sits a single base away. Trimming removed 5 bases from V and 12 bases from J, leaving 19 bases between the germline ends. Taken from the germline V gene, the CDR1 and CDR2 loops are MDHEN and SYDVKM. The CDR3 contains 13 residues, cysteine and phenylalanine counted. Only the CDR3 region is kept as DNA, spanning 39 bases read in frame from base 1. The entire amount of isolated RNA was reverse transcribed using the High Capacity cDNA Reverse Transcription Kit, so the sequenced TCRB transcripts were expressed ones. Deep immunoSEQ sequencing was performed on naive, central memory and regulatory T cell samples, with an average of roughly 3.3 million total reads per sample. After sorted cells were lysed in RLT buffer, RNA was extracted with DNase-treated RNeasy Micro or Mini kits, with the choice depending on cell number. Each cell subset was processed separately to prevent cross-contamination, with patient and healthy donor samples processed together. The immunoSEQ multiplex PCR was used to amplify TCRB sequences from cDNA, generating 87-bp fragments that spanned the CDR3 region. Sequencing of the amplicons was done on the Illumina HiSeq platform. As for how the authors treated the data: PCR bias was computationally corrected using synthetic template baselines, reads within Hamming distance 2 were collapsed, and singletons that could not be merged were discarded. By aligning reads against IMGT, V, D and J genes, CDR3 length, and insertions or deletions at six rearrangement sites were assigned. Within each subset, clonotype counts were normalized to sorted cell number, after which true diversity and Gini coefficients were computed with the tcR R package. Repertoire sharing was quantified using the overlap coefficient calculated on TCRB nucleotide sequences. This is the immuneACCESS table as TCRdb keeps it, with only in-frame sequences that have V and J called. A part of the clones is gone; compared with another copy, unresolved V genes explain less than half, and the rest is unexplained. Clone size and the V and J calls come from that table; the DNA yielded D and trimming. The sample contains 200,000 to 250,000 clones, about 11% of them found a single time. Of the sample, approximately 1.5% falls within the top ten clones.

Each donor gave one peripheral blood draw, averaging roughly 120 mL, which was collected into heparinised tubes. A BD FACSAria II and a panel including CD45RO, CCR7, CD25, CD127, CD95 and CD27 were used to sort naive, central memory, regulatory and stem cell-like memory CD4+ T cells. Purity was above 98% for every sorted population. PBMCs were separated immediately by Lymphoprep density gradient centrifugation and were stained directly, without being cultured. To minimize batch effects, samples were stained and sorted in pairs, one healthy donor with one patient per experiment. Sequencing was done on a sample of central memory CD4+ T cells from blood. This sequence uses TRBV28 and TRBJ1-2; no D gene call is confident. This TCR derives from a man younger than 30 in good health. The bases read TGTGCCAGCAGTCTTCCCCCAGACATCTTCCACACCTTC. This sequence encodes CASSLPPDIFHTF.